A selection of T cell receptor beta chains follows, all from one sample in a study of blood T cell repertoires in COVID-19. This table comes from immunoSEQ multiplex PCR, and its TCRdb copy is limited to in-frame clones, with some not included. The table includes some 57,000 clones, 90% detected once. The sequenced material came from peripheral blood. These receptors were taken from a man in his 60s with active COVID-19. Both conserved end residues are part of each CDR3. D genes are given only for firm matches. A row's size may be missing; if present it is once, few, many or a size class.

v_gene,abundance,d_gene,j_gene,CDR3nt,CDR3aa
TRBV27,once,-,TRBJ2-3,TGTGCCAGCAGTTTCGTCTGGGAGACCACAGATACGCAGTATTTT,CASSFVWETTDTQYF
TRBV28,-,-,TRBJ1-2,TGTGCCAGCAGCTACGGACAGATGACAATTAACTATGGCTACACCTTC,CASSYGQMTINYGYTF
TRBV30,-,TRBD2,TRBJ2-1,TGTGCCTGGGTCCCGGGGGGGAAGCTAGGTGAGCAGTTCTTC,CAWVPGGKLGEQFF
TRBV6-1,-,-,TRBJ2-1,TGTGCCAGCAGTGAATGGGGCTTTTCGAGCTCCTACAATGAGCAGTTCTTC,CASSEWGFSSSYNEQFF
TRBV11-1,-,TRBD1,TRBJ2-1,TGTGCCAGCAGCCAGGACAGGGGGAGGTTCAATGAGCAGTTCTTC,CASSQDRGRFNEQFF
TRBV7-7,-,-,TRBJ2-7,TGTGCTAGCAGCTTAGACTTTTTCGGGTCCCACTACGAGCAGTACTTC,CASSLDFFGSHYEQYF
TRBV6-4,-,TRBD1,TRBJ1-2,TGTGCCAGCAGTGAGCGGGCAGACAGGGGCTATGGCTACACCTTC,CASSERADRGYGYTF
TRBV12-3/TRBV12-4,-,-,TRBJ2-7,TGTGCCAGCAGTATGTACAGGGTATCCGAGCAGTACTTC,CASSMYRVSEQYF
TRBV3-1/TRBV3-2,-,TRBD1,TRBJ2-5,TGTGCCAGCAGCGACAGGGATAGAGAGACCCAGTACTTC,CASSDRDRETQYF
TRBV5-6,-,TRBD1,TRBJ1-2,TGTGCCAGCAGCCCAGGACAGGGGACTACTAACTATGGCTACACCTTC,CASSPGQGTTNYGYTF
TRBV10-1,-,-,TRBJ2-7,TGCGCCAGCAGTGAGCCGCGGACAGTTAGATTCTACGAGCAGTACTTC,CASSEPRTVRFYEQYF
TRBV5-4,-,-,TRBJ1-2,TGTGCCAGCAGCTTGGCCCCCTCCACACAAGGGGCTAACTATGGCTACACCTTC,CASSLAPSTQGANYGYTF
TRBV11-3,-,TRBD1,TRBJ2-5,TGTGCCAGCAGCCGGGACAGCCTTAAAGAGACCCAGTACTTC,CASSRDSLKETQYF
TRBV9,-,TRBD2,TRBJ2-3,TGTGCCAGCAGCGTAGTAGCTAGCGGGGGGGGCACAGATACGCAGTATTTT,CASSVVASGGGTDTQYF
TRBV28,-,TRBD1,TRBJ1-5,TGTGCCAGCAGTTTGAGGACAGGGGGACTTGGACAGCCCCAGCATTTT,CASSLRTGGLGQPQHF
TRBV24-1,once,TRBD1,TRBJ1-2,TGTGCCACCAGTGACCGACAGGGGGCAAGAGGCTACACCTTC,CATSDRQGARGYTF
TRBV6-1,-,TRBD1,TRBJ1-6,TGTGCCAGCAGTGAAGCGGCCCGGACAGGGGGTTTCCTCCACTTT,CASSEAARTGGFLHF
TRBV19,once,-,TRBJ1-5,TGTGCCAGTAGTAAAGCGTGGAATCAGCCCCAGCATTTT,CASSKAWNQPQHF
TRBV7-7,medium-sized,TRBD2,TRBJ2-1,TGTGCTAGCAGCTTAGAACCCGGACTAGCGGGGTCCAATGAGCAGTTCTTC,CASSLEPGLAGSNEQFF
TRBV5-6,-,-,TRBJ1-1,TGTGCCAGCAGCTTCGGGGACTCCGACACTGAAGCTTTCTTT,CASSFGDSDTEAFF
TRBV10-3,-,TRBD2,TRBJ2-3,TGTGCCATCAGTGGGACTAGCGGGGGGTCTAGCACAGATACGCAGTATTTT,CAISGTSGGSSTDTQYF
TRBV11-2,once,TRBD1,TRBJ2-2,TGTGCCAGCAGCTTAGGGACAGGGGGCTATGGCGGGGAGCTGTTTTTT,CASSLGTGGYGGELFF
TRBV19,-,-,TRBJ2-7,TGTGCCAGTGGCCCTGCGTGGAGGGAGTACGAGCAGTACTTC,CASGPAWREYEQYF
TRBV19,-,-,TRBJ2-7,TGTGCCAGTAGTATAGTAAGTGGAGGGCCGTACGAGCAGTACTTC,CASSIVSGGPYEQYF
TRBV5-6,-,TRBD2,TRBJ2-5,TGTGCCAGCAGCTTGGGGGCTAGCGGGAGGGGAGAGACCCAGTACTTC,CASSLGASGRGETQYF
TRBV9,-,TRBD2,TRBJ2-4,TGTGCCAGCAGCGTCTGGGGGACTAGCGGGGGGCGCAGACTAGCCAAAAACATTCAGTACTTC,CASSVWGTSGGRRLAKNIQYF
TRBV5-1,once,TRBD2,TRBJ2-1,TGCGCCAGCAGCCGACTAGCGGGGTACAATGAGCAGTTCTTC,CASSRLAGYNEQFF
TRBV28,-,-,TRBJ2-5,TGTGCCAGCAAGGAGGTAAAGACCCAGTACTTC,CASKEVKTQYF
TRBV25-1,-,TRBD1,TRBJ1-3,TGTGCCAGCAGCCCGGGACAGGGGGCTTGGGGCTCTGGAAACACCATATATTTT,CASSPGQGAWGSGNTIYF
TRBV12-3/TRBV12-4,-,-,TRBJ2-3,TGTGCCAGCAGCCCCTTCACAGATACGCAGTATTTT,CASSPFTDTQYF
TRBV15,-,TRBD2,TRBJ2-1,TGTGCCACGAGGCGGGGGGGCAGGAATGAGCAGTTCTTC,CATRRGGRNEQFF
TRBV30,once,TRBD1,TRBJ2-3,TGTGCCTTTCCACTCGGGACAGCCACAGATACGCAGTATTTT,CAFPLGTATDTQYF
TRBV9,-,TRBD2,TRBJ2-7,TGTGCCAGCAGCGTAGCGGGGACTAGCGATTACGAGCAGTACTTC,CASSVAGTSDYEQYF
TRBV28,-,TRBD1,TRBJ1-2,TGTGCCAGCCACGACAGGGGATTTAACTATGGCTACACCTTC,CASHDRGFNYGYTF
TRBV7-6,-,TRBD1,TRBJ2-7,TGTGCCAGCAGCCCCACGCCTGGGACAGGTAGGAGCTCCTACGAGCAGTACTTC,CASSPTPGTGRSSYEQYF
TRBV21-1,-,-,TRBJ1-5,TGTGCCAGCAGCAAAGTAGGGAGGGTACAGGGTTGTCAGCCCCAGCATTTT,CASSKVGRVQGCQPQHF
TRBV6-9,-,TRBD2,TRBJ2-1,TGTGCCAGCAGCTACCTCCGGGACTATGAAAACAATGAGCAGTTCTTC,CASSYLRDYENNEQFF
TRBV15,-,TRBD1,TRBJ2-5,TGTGCCACCAGCGGAGGACAGGGGGCCCCAGAGACCCAGTACTTC,CATSGGQGAPETQYF
TRBV20-1,-,TRBD2,TRBJ2-2,TGCAGTGCTAGTCCCCTAGCGGGCGGCTGGGGGGAGCTGTTTTTT,CSASPLAGGWGELFF
TRBV15,-,-,TRBJ2-6,TGTGCCACCAGCCCCCGCGGCTCTGGGGCCAACGTCCTGACTTTC,CATSPRGSGANVLTF
TRBV6-6,-,TRBD2,TRBJ2-7,TGTGCCAGCAACCCTAGCGGGGGGGCTCGGGAGCAGTACTTC,CASNPSGGAREQYF